The rows below give T cell receptor beta chains drawn from one sample of a study of early T cells in non-severe SARS-CoV-2 infection. Using its own MiXCR run on the 5' RACE reads, TCRdb lists one record per CDR3 protein. The sample carries fewer than 75,000 distinct CDR3 sequences, around 20% recorded once. Material: whole blood, obtained at baseline. These receptors all stem from an adult who was a healthcare worker with PCR-confirmed SARS-CoV-2 infection or an uninfected control (not recorded which). CDR3s include the opening cysteine and the closing phenylalanine or tryptophan. D genes are given only for firm matches. Only some rows state a clone size, as once, few, many or a class for expanded clones.

CDR3aa | CDR3nt | d_gene | v_gene | abundance | j_gene
CSVATGTGFSGELFF | TGCAGCGTCGCAACCGGGACAGGGTTTTCCGGGGAGCTGTTTTTT | TRBD1 | TRBV29-1 | NA | TRBJ2-2
CAITSAPATYEQYF | TGTGCCATCACGTCTGCCCCAGCGACCTACGAGCAGTACTTC | NA | TRBV10-3 | NA | TRBJ2-7
CASLEQAGTEAFF | TGTGCCAGCTTAGAACAGGCGGGCACTGAAGCTTTCTTT | NA | TRBV7-9 | few | TRBJ1-1
CASSQDRQSNQPQHF | TGTGCCAGCTCCCAAGACAGACAAAGCAATCAGCCCCAGCATTTT | NA | TRBV2 | few | TRBJ1-5
CASSRDRVTNEKLFF | TGTGCCAGCAGCCGAGACAGGGTGACTAATGAAAAACTGTTTTTT | TRBD1 | TRBV7-9 | many | TRBJ1-4
CATGTVANTGELFF | TGTGCCACCGGGACCGTTGCGAACACCGGGGAGCTGTTTTTT | NA | TRBV7-8 | few | TRBJ2-2
CASSEGRVGANVLTF | TGTGCCAGCAGTGAAGGGAGGGTAGGGGCCAACGTCCTGACTTTC | NA | TRBV2 | NA | TRBJ2-6
CAWSRAGGISYEQYF | TGTGCCTGGAGTCGTGCCGGGGGAATCTCCTACGAGCAGTACTTC | NA | TRBV30 | NA | TRBJ2-7
CASSNPPGTQYF | TGTGCCAGCAGCAACCCCCCTGGGACCCAGTACTTC | NA | TRBV6-2/TRBV6-3 | many | TRBJ2-5
CASSDYRGPNEKLFF | TGTGCCAGCAGTGATTACAGGGGGCCTAATGAAAAACTGTTTTTT | TRBD1 | TRBV6-1 | few | TRBJ1-4
CASSLSGGKTQYF | TGTGCCAGCAGCTTATCGGGGGGAAAGACCCAGTACTTC | TRBD2 | TRBV7-6 | few | TRBJ2-5
CASSDRAADTQYF | TGCGCCAGCAGTGATCGCGCTGCGGATACGCAGTATTTT | NA | TRBV10-1 | few | TRBJ2-3
CATSNRGTYEQYF | TGTGCCACCAGCAACAGGGGTACCTACGAGCAGTACTTC | TRBD1 | TRBV15 | NA | TRBJ2-7
CASSSLAGAGDEQFF | TGCGCCAGCAGCTCACTAGCGGGGGCTGGGGATGAGCAGTTCTTC | TRBD2 | TRBV5-1 | NA | TRBJ2-1
CASSTGTGLQETQYF | TGTGCCAGCAGCACAGGGACAGGACTCCAAGAGACCCAGTACTTC | TRBD1 | TRBV5-4 | once | TRBJ2-5
CASRPTSRIGRAEETQYF | TGTGCCAGCAGGCCGACTAGTCGAATTGGTAGGGCCGAGGAGACCCAGTACTTC | NA | TRBV6-1 | few | TRBJ2-5
CASSGVERQPQHF | TGTGCCAGCAGTGGCGTTGAGCGTCAGCCCCAGCATTTT | NA | TRBV2 | NA | TRBJ1-5
CASSQVPASPLHF | TGTGCCAGCAGCCAAGTCCCAGCCTCTCCCCTCCACTTT | NA | TRBV14 | NA | TRBJ1-6
CASSPPGGFEQFF | TGTGCCAGCAGCCCTCCGGGGGGGTTTGAGCAGTTCTTC | TRBD2 | TRBV7-3 | NA | TRBJ2-1
CASAREINQPQHF | TGTGCCTCTGCACGGGAAATAAATCAGCCCCAGCATTTT | NA | TRBV2 | few | TRBJ1-5
CASSQRRQGKLDTQYF | TGTGCCAGCTCACAGAGGAGGCAGGGAAAGTTAGATACGCAGTATTTT | NA | TRBV18 | few | TRBJ2-3
CASSRPGTGANEQFF | TGTGCCAGCAGCCGGCCGGGGACAGGGGCCAATGAGCAGTTCTTC | TRBD1 | TRBV7-9 | NA | TRBJ2-1
CSGTGGTEAFF | TGCAGCGGTACCGGGGGGACTGAAGCTTTCTTT | NA | TRBV29-1 | few | TRBJ1-1